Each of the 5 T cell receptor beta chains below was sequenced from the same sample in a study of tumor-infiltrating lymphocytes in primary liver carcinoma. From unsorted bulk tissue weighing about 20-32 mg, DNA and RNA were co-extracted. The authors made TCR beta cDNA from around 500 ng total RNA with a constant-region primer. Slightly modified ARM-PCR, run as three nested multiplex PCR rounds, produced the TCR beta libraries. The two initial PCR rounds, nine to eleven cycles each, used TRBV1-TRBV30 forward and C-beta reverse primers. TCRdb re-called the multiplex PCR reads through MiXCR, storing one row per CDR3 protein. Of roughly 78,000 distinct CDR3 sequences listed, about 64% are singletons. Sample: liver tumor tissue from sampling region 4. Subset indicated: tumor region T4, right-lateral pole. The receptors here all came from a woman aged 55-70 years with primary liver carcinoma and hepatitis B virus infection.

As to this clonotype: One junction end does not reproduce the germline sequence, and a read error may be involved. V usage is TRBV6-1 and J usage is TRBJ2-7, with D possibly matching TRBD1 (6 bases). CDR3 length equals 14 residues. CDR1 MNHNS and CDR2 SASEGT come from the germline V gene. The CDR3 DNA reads TGTTCCAGCAGTGAGCAGGGGCTCCCCTACGGGCAGTACTTC. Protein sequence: CSSSEQGLPYGQYF.

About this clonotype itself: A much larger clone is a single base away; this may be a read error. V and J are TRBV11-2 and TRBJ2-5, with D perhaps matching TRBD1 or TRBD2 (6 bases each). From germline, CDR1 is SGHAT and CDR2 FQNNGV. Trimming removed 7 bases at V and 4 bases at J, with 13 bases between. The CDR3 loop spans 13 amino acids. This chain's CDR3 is CASNSEGGETQYF. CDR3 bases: TGTGCCAGCAACTCAGAGGGGGGAGAGACCCAGTACTTC.

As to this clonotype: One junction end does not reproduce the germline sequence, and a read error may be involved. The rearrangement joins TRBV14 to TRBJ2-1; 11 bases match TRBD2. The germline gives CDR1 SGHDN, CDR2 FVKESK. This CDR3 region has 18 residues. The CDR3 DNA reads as TGTACCAGCAGCCACGGCGGGACTAGCGGACCCTCAGACAATGAGCAATTCTTC. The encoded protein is CTSSHGGTSGPSDNEQFF.

The CDR3 bases are TGTGCTAGTGCCCCACGGGGGAACCTTTATGAGCAGTACTTC. This gives the protein CASAPRGNLYEQYF. The rearrangement joins TRBV12-5 to TRBJ2-7; possibly TRBD2 for D (6 bases). V dropped 7 bases and J dropped 7 bases, with 20 bases sitting between them. Germline V CDR1 and CDR2: LGHNT, FRNRAP. The CDR3 has 14 residues.

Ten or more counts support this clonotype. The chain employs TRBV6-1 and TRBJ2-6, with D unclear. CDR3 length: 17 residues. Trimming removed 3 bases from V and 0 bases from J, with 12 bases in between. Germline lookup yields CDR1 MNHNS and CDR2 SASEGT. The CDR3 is CASSDHPTFSGANVLTF. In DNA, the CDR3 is TGTGCCAGCAGTGATCACCCAACATTCTCTGGGGCCAACGTCCTGACTTTC.